This T cell receptor beta chain was found in a study of T cells in tuberculosis. Study-level results: Cases with active tuberculosis were adults, while controls were adolescents.

Libraries were prepared by immunoSEQ multiplex PCR; TCRdb keeps only in-frame clonotypes and omits some of them. The table lists about 34,000 clones, 97% of them singletons. CDR1 and CDR2 from the germline V gene are SGHRS and YFSETQ. The CDR3 loop spans 16 amino acids. V trimming: 3 bases; J trimming: 2 bases; junction bases outside the gene matches: 7. Details on this clone: Its antigen is unidentified.

J is TRBJ2-5 and V is TRBV5-1; TRBD2 aligns across 10 bases. The specimen was PBMCs. This clonotype was sampled from a donor aged 10 to 29 with latent tuberculosis or without tuberculosis infection. The CDR3: CASSSLLAGDQETQYF. DNA for the CDR3: TGCGCCAGCAGCTCTCTTCTAGCGGGGGATCAAGAGACCCAGTACTTC.